This TCR beta chain comes out of a study of type 1 regulatory T cells. Study-wide background: T-allo10 is a Tr1-enriched, alloantigen-specific CD4 T cell product made in vitro.

The J segment lost 2 bases and the V segment lost 6 bases, leaving 8 bases of the junction unmatched. The CDR3 runs to 14 residues. Germline assignment: CDR1 SQVTM and CDR2 ANQGSEA. MiXCR, applied by TCRdb to the reads, yields one record per CDR3 protein. Of about 65,000 distinct CDR3 sequences listed, around 49% were seen once; the top ten hold about 2.1%. With regard to this clonotype: Antigen unknown.

Sequenced sample: cultured non-Tr1 T cells, either the whole culture or a sorted T cell fraction (not recorded which). V is TRBV29-1 and J is TRBJ2-3; 7 bases fit TRBD1. This clonotype originated in a human donor in good health. The chain's CDR3 is CSVKKTGITDTQYF. CDR3 DNA sequence: TGCAGCGTGAAGAAGACAGGGATCACAGATACGCAGTATTTT.